This T cell receptor (beta chain) was profiled in a study of CD8+CD57+ T cells in acquired aplastic anemia. V was cut by 7 bases and J by 3 bases, with 15 bases left in between. There are 14 residues in the CDR3. Germline loops: CDR1 MNHNS, CDR2 SASEGT. TCR beta VDJ and CDR3 were profiled, and genomic DNA was the template. TCRdb redid the calling of the reads with MiXCR, one entry per CDR3 protein. The data show roughly 180,000 distinct CDR3 sequences, 64% seen once. The J gene is TRBJ1-2, the V gene TRBV6-1; weak D call: TRBD1 (6 bases). The specimen was sorted CD4+, CD8+, or CD8+CD57+ T cells (not recorded which) from PBMCs. This sequence was found in a human donor with severe aplastic anemia or a healthy control (not recorded which). Here the CDR3 DNA reads TGTGCCAGCATGGATTGGGGGCAGTACTATGGCTACACCTTC. Translated: CASMDWGQYYGYTF.